The clone carrying this T cell receptor beta chain was found once. The entry originates in a study of blood T cell repertoires in COVID-19. Study as a whole: The United States, Italy and Spain supplied acute and convalescent COVID-19 samples. T cells, B-cell-depleted T cells, or PBMCs supplied cDNA or gDNA.

Original processing methods: Reference gene primer amplification yielded estimated nucleated cell counts. Generated by immunoSEQ multiplex PCR, the TCRdb table keeps only in-frame clones and is missing some. V and J calls and clone size are as listed in that table; D and trimming were resolved from the DNA. Of about 120,000 clones listed, around 81% are singletons. The V gene's germline CDR1 is LNHNV and CDR2 YYDKDF (reference sequence). The CDR3 covers 15 residues. V was trimmed by 0 bases and J by 8 bases, leaving 13 bases between them. The V and J genes are TRBV15 and TRBJ1-4; tentatively, D is TRBD1 (5 bases). Sequencing was carried out using peripheral blood. The source of this sequence is a man aged 70-80 years with acute or convalescent COVID-19. The DNA of the CDR3 is TGTGCCACCAGCAGAGATACCCCAGGGAACGAAAAACTGTTTTTT. Translated: CATSRDTPGNEKLFF.